This is a list of T cell receptor beta chains from one sample in a study of cytomegalovirus exposure and HLA in healthy donors. The repertoire was sequenced with immunoSEQ multiplex PCR; TCRdb's copy has only in-frame clones and lacks some. The data contain 130,000 or so clones, 82% of them singletons. The material sequenced was PBMCs. Every receptor here comes from a woman aged 18-29 years in good health and CMV-seronegative. Each CDR3 is given with its conserved first and last residue. Each record gives: V gene, CDR3 length, D gene, J gene, clone size, CDR3 protein, CDR3 DNA. The D gene is left open where the match is weak. Size is stated for part of the rows, as once, few or many counts, or as a class when the clone is expanded.

v_call: TRBV5-1
cdr3_length: 16
d_call: -
j_call: TRBJ1-1
clone_size: -
cdr3_aa: CASSLAPTEWDTEAFF
cdr3_nt: TGCGCCAGCAGCTTGGCCCCGACGGAGTGGGACACTGAAGCTTTCTTT

v_call: TRBV27
cdr3_length: 14
d_call: -
j_call: TRBJ1-1
clone_size: few
cdr3_aa: CASSLSEVVTEAFF
cdr3_nt: TGTGCCAGCAGTTTAAGTGAGGTGGTCACTGAAGCTTTCTTT

v_call: TRBV15
cdr3_length: 15
d_call: TRBD2
j_call: TRBJ2-5
clone_size: -
cdr3_aa: CATSRGLAGQETQYF
cdr3_nt: TGTGCCACCAGCAGAGGACTAGCGGGACAAGAGACCCAGTACTTC

v_call: TRBV11-2
cdr3_length: 13
d_call: -
j_call: TRBJ2-7
clone_size: -
cdr3_aa: CASSRGQYYEQYF
cdr3_nt: TGTGCCAGCAGCCGCGGACAGTACTACGAGCAGTACTTC

v_call: TRBV19
cdr3_length: 19
d_call: TRBD2
j_call: TRBJ2-3
clone_size: -
cdr3_aa: CASSIRGGLAGGQTDTQYF
cdr3_nt: TGTGCCAGTAGTATAAGGGGGGGACTAGCGGGAGGGCAGACAGATACGCAGTATTTT

v_call: TRBV9
cdr3_length: 13
d_call: -
j_call: TRBJ1-2
clone_size: -
cdr3_aa: CASTLGGGYGYTF
cdr3_nt: TGTGCCAGCACCTTGGGGGGGGGCTATGGCTACACCTTC

v_call: TRBV6-5
cdr3_length: 12
d_call: TRBD2
j_call: TRBJ2-5
clone_size: -
cdr3_aa: CASSSGGETQYF
cdr3_nt: TGTGCCAGCAGCAGCGGGGGAGAGACCCAGTACTTC

v_call: TRBV10-2
cdr3_length: 14
d_call: TRBD2
j_call: TRBJ2-1
clone_size: -
cdr3_aa: CASSGLAGYNEQFF
cdr3_nt: TGCGCCAGCAGTGGACTAGCGGGTTACAATGAGCAGTTCTTC

v_call: TRBV6-6
cdr3_length: 14
d_call: -
j_call: TRBJ1-5
clone_size: -
cdr3_aa: CASRERRDNQPQHF
cdr3_nt: TGTGCCAGCAGAGAAAGGAGAGACAATCAGCCCCAGCATTTT

v_call: TRBV6-4
cdr3_length: 20
d_call: -
j_call: TRBJ2-5
clone_size: -
cdr3_aa: CASSDRQQQTSKRGQETQYF
cdr3_nt: TGTGCCAGCAGTGACAGGCAACAGCAAACCTCCAAAAGGGGTCAAGAGACCCAGTACTTC

v_call: TRBV11-2
cdr3_length: 14
d_call: -
j_call: TRBJ2-2
clone_size: -
cdr3_aa: CASSLVANTGELFF
cdr3_nt: TGTGCCAGCAGCTTAGTCGCGAACACCGGGGAGCTGTTTTTT

v_call: TRBV27
cdr3_length: 14
d_call: -
j_call: TRBJ2-7
clone_size: -
cdr3_aa: CASSDRPFSYEQYF
cdr3_nt: TGTGCCAGCAGTGACAGGCCCTTTTCCTACGAGCAGTACTTC

v_call: TRBV29-1
cdr3_length: 17
d_call: -
j_call: TRBJ1-1
clone_size: -
cdr3_aa: CSVVVIGAKLMNTEAFF
cdr3_nt: TGCAGCGTTGTGGTAATAGGGGCCAAGCTCATGAACACTGAAGCTTTCTTT

v_call: TRBV18
cdr3_length: 17
d_call: -
j_call: TRBJ2-1
clone_size: -
cdr3_aa: CASSPGVAGIPLNEQFF
cdr3_nt: TGTGCCAGCTCACCAGGGGTGGCGGGAATCCCCCTCAATGAGCAGTTCTTC

v_call: TRBV5-4
cdr3_length: 18
d_call: -
j_call: TRBJ2-7
clone_size: -
cdr3_aa: CASSLPPPLGVTTQGQYF
cdr3_nt: TGTGCCAGCAGTTTACCACCCCCTTTAGGAGTAACCACTCAAGGGCAGTACTTC

v_call: TRBV29-1
cdr3_length: 14
d_call: -
j_call: TRBJ2-7
clone_size: -
cdr3_aa: CSVGSDLSSYEQYF
cdr3_nt: TGCAGCGTTGGGAGTGATTTAAGCTCCTACGAGCAGTACTTC

v_call: TRBV2
cdr3_length: 11
d_call: -
j_call: TRBJ2-7
clone_size: -
cdr3_aa: CASKGAYEQYF
cdr3_nt: TGTGCCAGCAAGGGAGCCTACGAGCAGTACTTC

v_call: TRBV7-9
cdr3_length: 15
d_call: TRBD2
j_call: TRBJ2-5
clone_size: -
cdr3_aa: CASIYGTSGTKTQYF
cdr3_nt: TGTGCCAGCATCTACGGGACTAGCGGGACGAAGACCCAGTACTTC

v_call: TRBV19
cdr3_length: 13
d_call: -
j_call: TRBJ1-2
clone_size: once
cdr3_aa: CATTSFDGRSYTF
cdr3_nt: TGTGCCACCACGTCTTTTGACGGGAGGAGCTACACCTTC

v_call: TRBV15
cdr3_length: 16
d_call: TRBD2
j_call: TRBJ2-7
clone_size: -
cdr3_aa: CATSRVGTSGTYEQYF
cdr3_nt: TGTGCCACCAGCAGAGTAGGAACTAGCGGTACCTACGAGCAGTACTTC

v_call: TRBV13
cdr3_length: 14
d_call: -
j_call: TRBJ1-2
clone_size: -
cdr3_aa: CASSPGQTLYGYTF
cdr3_nt: TGTGCCAGCAGCCCCGGACAGACCCTTTATGGCTACACCTTC

v_call: TRBV4-1
cdr3_length: 14
d_call: -
j_call: TRBJ1-1
clone_size: -
cdr3_aa: CASSQEEGETEAFF
cdr3_nt: TGCGCCAGCAGCCAAGAGGAAGGGGAAACTGAAGCTTTCTTT

v_call: TRBV19
cdr3_length: 16
d_call: TRBD1
j_call: TRBJ2-4
clone_size: -
cdr3_aa: CASSGPGTGVKNSQYF
cdr3_nt: TGTGCCAGTAGTGGTCCCGGGACAGGGGTCAAAAACAGTCAGTACTTC

v_call: TRBV19
cdr3_length: 14
d_call: TRBD1
j_call: TRBJ1-1
clone_size: once
cdr3_aa: CASIQAGTGVRAFF
cdr3_nt: TGTGCCAGTATACAGGCCGGGACAGGGGTAAGAGCTTTCTTT